This passage covers 11 T cell receptor beta chains from one sample sequenced in a study of T cells in tuberculosis. After thawing and overnight rest, PBMC were stained with GMM-loaded CD1B tetramer, viability dye and anti-CD3 for sorting. The CD1B tetramers carried C32 glucose monomycolate purified from Rhodococcus equi. The assay was immunoSEQ multiplex PCR, and TCRdb's table has in-frame clones only and misses some. Of about 58,000 clones listed, 88% are singletons. The sample taken for sequencing was CD1b-GMM tetramer-negative cells sorted from PBMCs. The receptors were sampled from an adult woman with latent tuberculosis.

J is TRBJ1-1 and V is TRBV9; 7 bases map to TRBD1. CDR3 length: 15 residues. Germline CDR1 reads SGDLS; CDR2 reads YYNGEE. J was trimmed by 4 bases and V by 2 bases; bases with no gene match: 8. The CDR3 DNA reads as TGTGCCAGCAGCGTTGAGGGACAGATGGGCACTGAAGCTTTCTTT. The encoded protein is CASSVEGQMGTEAFF.

This clone has just one count. V is TRBV7-9 and J is TRBJ2-5, with a possible D match to TRBD2 (6 bases). The J call may be incorrect, as the DNA end agrees better with TRBJ2-7. Germline CDR1 reads SEHNR; CDR2 reads FQNEAQ (reference sequence). CDR3 size: 15 residues. The CDR3 sequence: CASSLLRDSSHEQYF. CDR3 nucleotide sequence: TGTGCCAGCAGCTTACTCCGGGACTCCAGCCACGAGCAGTACTTC.

This clone was detected once. The V call is TRBV7-2, the J call TRBJ1-3; 7 nucleotides line up with TRBD1. The CDR3 is made up of 14 amino acids. Trimming took 5 bases from V and 3 from J; bases not matched to a gene: 4. Germline V lookup: CDR1 SGHTA, CDR2 FQGNSA. The CDR3 is CASSRRQGGNTIYF. CDR3 DNA sequence: TGTGCCAGCAGCCGAAGACAGGGTGGAAACACCATATATTTT. The variable domain in full, with the rest retrieved from reference TRBV7-2 and TRBJ1-3, is GAGVSQSPSNKVTEKGKDVELRCDPISGHTALYWYRQSLGQGLEFLIYFQGNSAPDKSGLPSDRFSAERTGGSVSTLTIQRTQQEDSAVYLCASSRRQGGNTIYFGEGSWLTVV.

The chain combines TRBV5-3 with TRBJ2-1, with TRBD2 as a possible D gene (6 bases). TRBV5-3 is given ORF status, its function remaining uncertain. The CDR3 contains 15 residues. The V gene lost 3 bases and the J gene lost 4 bases, with 14 bases spanning the gap. The CDR3 DNA reads TGTGCCAGAAGCTGGGACTCTCGCTTATACAATGAGCAGTTCTTC. Protein: CARSWDSRLYNEQFF.

The genes are TRBV7-8 and TRBJ2-5; 9 nucleotides align to TRBD1. CDR3 length: 20 amino acids. In germline, CDR1 is SGHVS, CDR2 FQNEAQ. V dropped 5 bases and J dropped 0; count of bases not matched to a gene: 19. Here the CDR3 DNA reads TGTGCCAGCAGCCAAACGACGCCGACGGGACAGGGCGGAGACCAAGAGACCCAGTACTTC. It translates to CASSQTTPTGQGGDQETQYF.

The chain joins TRBV5-1 to TRBJ2-7; a possible D gene is TRBD1 (5 bases). CDR1 SGHRS and CDR2 YFSETQ come from the germline V gene. The CDR3 runs to 15 residues. Trimming pared 3 bases from V and 4 bases from J, leaving 17 bases between. The CDR3 DNA is TGCGCCAGCAGCTCTACAGGTGGGAAAGAGTACGAGCAGTACTTC. This sequence encodes CASSSTGGKEYEQYF.

The chain uses TRBV10-3 and TRBJ1-1; tentatively, D is TRBD1 (5 bases). The CDR3 is made up of 14 amino acids. Trimming cost V 5 bases and J 3 bases, with 13 bases left between them. CDR1 and CDR2 (germline): ENHRY, SYGVKD. The CDR3 nucleotides read TGTGCCATCAGTAAAAGACAGCGAGACACTGAAGCTTTCTTT. Translation gives CAISKRQRDTEAFF.

The V gene is TRBV2, the J gene TRBJ2-7, with D possibly matching TRBD2 (7 bases). Germline CDR1 SNHLY, CDR2 FYNNEI. The germline V and J ends were trimmed by 4 bases and 2 bases, with 12 bases remaining between them. This CDR3 region has 14 residues. CDR3 sequence (DNA): TGTGCCAGCAGTGGGCGGGGGCCCCCCTACGAGCAGTACTTC. Translated, it gives CASSGRGPPYEQYF.

The V gene is TRBV9, the J gene TRBJ1-1, with D perhaps matching TRBD1 (6 bases). The CDR3 length is 16 residues. Per germline, CDR1 SGDLS and CDR2 YYNGEE. V lost 1 base and J lost 0, with 13 bases in between. The CDR3 coding sequence is TGTGCCAGCAGCGTACGGGGGGCGCCTATGAACACTGAAGCTTTCTTT. This sequence encodes CASSVRGAPMNTEAFF.

V gene TRBV4-3 combines with J gene TRBJ2-7, with D possibly being TRBD1 (6 bases). Trimming pared 0 bases from V and 4 bases from J, leaving 13 bases between. In germline, CDR1 is LGHNA, CDR2 YSLEER. The CDR3 has 15 amino acids. In DNA, the CDR3 is TGCGCCAGCAGCCAAGATTGGACAGAGGGTTACGAGCAGTACTTC. It encodes CASSQDWTEGYEQYF.

This sequence joins TRBV10-3 and TRBJ2-7, with TRBD1 identical over 7 bases. The CDR3 length is 16 residues. Germline V lookup: CDR1 ENHRY, CDR2 SYGVKD. Germline trimming cut 0 bases from V and 3 bases from J; bases unmatched to any gene: 8. CDR3 amino acids: CAISESTLGQNYEQYF. CDR3 coding DNA: TGTGCCATCAGTGAGTCGACACTGGGACAGAACTACGAGCAGTACTTC.